Following are 5 T cell receptor beta chains from one sample sequenced in a study of cytomegalovirus exposure and HLA in healthy donors. The protocol was immunoSEQ multiplex PCR, while the TCRdb copy is restricted to in-frame clones and leaves out a portion. In the table there are 200,000 or so clones, around 90% of which are singletons. Sequences were obtained from PBMCs. Receptors originate from a woman younger than 35 in good health and CMV-seropositive.

V usage is TRBV28 and J usage is TRBJ2-5; D perhaps matches TRBD2 (5 bases). Germline V lookup: CDR1 MDHEN, CDR2 SYDVKM. V was clipped by 6 bases and J by 1 base, with 12 bases between them. CDR3 size: 14 residues. Here the CDR3 reads CASSLTRAQETQYF. CDR3 bases: TGTGCCAGCAGCCTTACGAGGGCCCAAGAGACCCAGTACTTC.

This clone came up a few times. J is TRBJ1-2 and V is TRBV28, with D tentatively TRBD1 (6 bases). The ends were cut back, 5 bases at V and 8 bases at J, with 24 bases in the middle. This CDR3 comprises 16 residues. Germline values: CDR1 MDHEN, CDR2 SYDVKM. CDR3 sequence: CASSLNPEQGLAGYTF. The DNA for the CDR3 is TGTGCCAGCAGTCTAAACCCGGAGCAGGGGCTAGCCGGCTACACCTTC.

The CDR3 nucleotides are TGTGCCAGCAGTCCCATGACCAGGAGCAATCAGCCCCAGCATTTT. The encoded protein is CASSPMTRSNQPQHF. The rearrangement links TRBV6-5 to TRBJ1-5; no clear D gene. Germline lookup yields CDR1 MNHEY and CDR2 SVGAGI. V lost 5 bases, J lost 1 base, and 12 bases lay in between. The CDR3 consists of 15 residues.

The chain has TRBV4-1 and TRBJ2-5; 10 positions match TRBD2. CDR3 length: 17 amino acids. Looked up from germline, CDR1 is MGHRA and CDR2 is YSYEKL. The J segment lost 4 bases and the V segment lost 0 bases, leaving 8 bases of the junction unmatched. The CDR3 spells CASSQDLPSGRGETQYF. The CDR3 DNA follows: TGCGCCAGCAGCCAAGATCTTCCTAGCGGGAGAGGAGAGACCCAGTACTTC.

The chain's CDR3 is CASDGASGRGGEQFF. The CDR3 DNA sequence: TGTGCCAGCGATGGGGCTAGCGGGAGGGGAGGTGAGCAGTTCTTC. The J gene is TRBJ2-1, the V gene TRBV7-9; 12 bases fit TRBD2. Germline V gene sequence: CDR1 SEHNR, CDR2 FQNEAQ (reference sequence). The length of the CDR3 is 15 residues. The trim removed 8 bases at V and 9 bases at J, leaving 11 bases unmatched. The full variable domain, completed using reference TRBV7-9 and TRBJ2-1, is DTGVSQNPRHKITKRGQNVTFRCDPISEHNRLYWYRQTLGQGPEFLTYFQNEAQLEKSRLLSDRFSAERPKGSFSTLEIQRTEQGDSAMYLCASDGASGRGGEQFFGPGTRLTVL.